This section outlines one T cell receptor beta chain sequence together with its context. The authors' processing: Nucleated cell number was recorded as an estimate derived from reference gene primer amplification. Clones were sequenced by immunoSEQ multiplex PCR, and TCRdb holds only the in-frame ones, with some missing. V and J calls and clone size are copied from that table; D and trimming were computed from the DNA. The table lists some 390,000 clones, around nine tenths of them singletons. The germline V gene encodes CDR1 KGHDR and CDR2 SFDVKD. The CDR3 spans 13 residues. Trimming stripped 5 bases from V and 4 bases from J, with 7 bases between. These data come from a study of blood T cell repertoires in COVID-19.

Sequenced sample: peripheral blood. The rearrangement joins TRBV24-1 to TRBJ1-4; D gene unclear. The clonotype comes from a woman aged 40 to 55 with COVID-19, enrolled during active disease. The CDR3 nucleotides are TGTGCCACCAGTGGAGGGTATAATGAAAAACTGTTTTTT. Protein sequence: CATSGGYNEKLFF.